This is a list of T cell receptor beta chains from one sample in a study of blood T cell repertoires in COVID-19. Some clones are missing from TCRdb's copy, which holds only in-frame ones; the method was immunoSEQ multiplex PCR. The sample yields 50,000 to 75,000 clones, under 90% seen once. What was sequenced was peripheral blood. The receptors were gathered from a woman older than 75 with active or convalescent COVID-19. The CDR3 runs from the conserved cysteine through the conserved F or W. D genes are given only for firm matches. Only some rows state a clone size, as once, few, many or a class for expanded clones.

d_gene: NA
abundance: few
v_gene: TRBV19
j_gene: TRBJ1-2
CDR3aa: CASRTSPTDLALNGYTF
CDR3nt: TGTGCCAGTAGGACATCGCCTACGGACTTAGCCCTAAATGGCTACACCTTC

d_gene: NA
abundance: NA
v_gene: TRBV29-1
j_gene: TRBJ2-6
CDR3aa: CSVEAGHSSGANVLTF
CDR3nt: TGCAGCGTTGAGGCGGGTCACTCCTCTGGGGCCAACGTCCTGACTTTC

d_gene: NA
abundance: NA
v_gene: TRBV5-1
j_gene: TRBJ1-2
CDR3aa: CASSLDVVGGYTF
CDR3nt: TGCGCCAGCAGCTTGGACGTGGTGGGCGGCTACACCTTC

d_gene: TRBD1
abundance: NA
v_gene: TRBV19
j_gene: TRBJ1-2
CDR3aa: CASSLQGLGYTF
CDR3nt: TGTGCCAGTAGCTTACAGGGGTTGGGCTACACCTTC

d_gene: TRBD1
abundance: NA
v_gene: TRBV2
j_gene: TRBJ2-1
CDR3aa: CASSGTDRGPNNEQFF
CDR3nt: TGTGCCAGCAGCGGAACTGACAGGGGGCCCAACAATGAGCAGTTCTTC

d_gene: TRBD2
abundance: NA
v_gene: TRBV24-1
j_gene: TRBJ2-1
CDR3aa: CATSDPTSGGARDEQFF
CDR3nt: TGTGCCACCAGTGATCCGACTAGCGGGGGGGCGAGGGATGAGCAGTTCTTC

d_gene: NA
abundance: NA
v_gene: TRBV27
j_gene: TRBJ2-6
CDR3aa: CASSYSSGANVLTF
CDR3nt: TGTGCCAGCAGTTATAGCTCTGGGGCCAACGTCCTGACTTTC

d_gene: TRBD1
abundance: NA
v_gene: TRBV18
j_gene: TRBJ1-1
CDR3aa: CASSPRDRELGTEAFF
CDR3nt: TGTGCCAGCTCACCTCGGGACAGGGAGCTTGGCACTGAAGCTTTCTTT

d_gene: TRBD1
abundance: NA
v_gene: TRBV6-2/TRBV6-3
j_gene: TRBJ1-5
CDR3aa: CASSYGTGEGQPQHF
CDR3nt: TGTGCCAGCAGTTACGGGACAGGGGAGGGGCAGCCCCAGCATTTT

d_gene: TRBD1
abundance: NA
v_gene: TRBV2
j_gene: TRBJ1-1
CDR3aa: CASSEVQGTEAFF
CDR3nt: TGTGCCAGCAGTGAAGTACAGGGGACTGAAGCTTTCTTT

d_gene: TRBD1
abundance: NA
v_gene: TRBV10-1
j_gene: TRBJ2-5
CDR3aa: CASSPDRALQETQYF
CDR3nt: TGCGCCAGCAGCCCCGACAGGGCCCTCCAAGAGACCCAGTACTTC

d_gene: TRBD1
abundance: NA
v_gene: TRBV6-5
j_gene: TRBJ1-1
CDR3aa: CASSLRDRFTEAFF
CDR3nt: TGTGCCAGCAGTTTACGGGACAGGTTCACTGAAGCTTTCTTT

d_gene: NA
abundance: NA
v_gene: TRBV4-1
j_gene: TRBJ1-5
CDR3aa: CASSQGAQDQPQHF
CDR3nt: TGCGCCAGCAGCCAAGGGGCACAGGATCAGCCCCAGCATTTT

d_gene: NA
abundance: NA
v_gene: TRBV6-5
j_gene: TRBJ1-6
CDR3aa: CASRERNNSPLHF
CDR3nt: TGTGCCAGCAGAGAGCGAAATAATTCACCCCTCCACTTT

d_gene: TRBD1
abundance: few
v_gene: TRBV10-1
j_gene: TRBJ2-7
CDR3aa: CASGRDRGEQYF
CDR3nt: TGCGCCAGCGGCCGGGACAGAGGGGAGCAGTACTTC

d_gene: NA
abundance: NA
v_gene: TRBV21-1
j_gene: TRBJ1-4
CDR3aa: CASSKDRGTNEKLFF
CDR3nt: TGTGCCAGCAGCAAAGACAGGGGAACTAATGAAAAACTGTTTTTT

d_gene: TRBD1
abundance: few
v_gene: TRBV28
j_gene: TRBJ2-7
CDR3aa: CASRFSTGTATYEQYF
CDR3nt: TGTGCCAGCAGATTTTCCACCGGGACAGCCACCTACGAGCAGTACTTC

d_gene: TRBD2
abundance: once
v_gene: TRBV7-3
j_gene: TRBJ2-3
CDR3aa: CASSQIAGGGTDTQYF
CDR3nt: TGTGCCAGCAGCCAAATAGCGGGGGGTGGTACAGATACGCAGTATTTT

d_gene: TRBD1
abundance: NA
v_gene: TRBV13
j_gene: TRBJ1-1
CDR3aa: CASSLVGTGGTEAFF
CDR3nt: TGTGCCAGCAGCTTAGTAGGGACAGGGGGGACTGAAGCTTTCTTT